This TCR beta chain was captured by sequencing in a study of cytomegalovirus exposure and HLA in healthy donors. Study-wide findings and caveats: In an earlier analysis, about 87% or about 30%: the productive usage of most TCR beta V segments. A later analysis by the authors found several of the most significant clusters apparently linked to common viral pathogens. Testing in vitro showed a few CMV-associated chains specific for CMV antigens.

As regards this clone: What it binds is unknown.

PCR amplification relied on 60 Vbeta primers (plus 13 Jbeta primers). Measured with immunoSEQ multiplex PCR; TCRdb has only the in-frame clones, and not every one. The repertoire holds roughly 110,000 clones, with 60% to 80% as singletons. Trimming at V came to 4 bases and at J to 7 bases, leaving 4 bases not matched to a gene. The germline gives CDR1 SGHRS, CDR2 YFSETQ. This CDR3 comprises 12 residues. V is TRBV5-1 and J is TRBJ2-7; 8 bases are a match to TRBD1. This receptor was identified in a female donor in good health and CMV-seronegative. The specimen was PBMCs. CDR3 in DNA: TGCGCCAGCAGCCCCACAGGGGGGGAGCAGTACTTC. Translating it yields CASSPTGGEQYF.